The 14 T cell receptor beta chains below all came from one sample that was sequenced in a study of T-cell memory formation after mild COVID-19. TCRdb reprocessed the 5' RACE reads via MiXCR and lists one record per CDR3 protein. The sample holds some 120,000 distinct CDR3 sequences, about 15% seen once. What was sequenced was PBMCs or a T cell subset sorted from them (not recorded which). These receptors originate from a man aged 18 to 29 who had mild COVID-19 (a few samples of this study predate the infection). Cell type and time point are not known.

V gene TRBV11-2 combines with J gene TRBJ1-2, with unresolved D. CDR1 is SGHAT and CDR2 is FQNNGV in the germline V gene. This CDR3 spans 12 amino acids. V lost 5 bases to trimming and J lost 4 bases, with 8 bases between them. Here the CDR3 reads CASSPGIYGYTF. For the CDR3, the DNA is TGTGCCAGCAGCCCCGGGATCTATGGCTACACCTTC.

This clonotype appeared many times. V gene TRBV5-1 combines with J gene TRBJ2-2, with D possibly matching TRBD1 (5 bases). Germline V gene data show CDR1 as SGHRS and CDR2 as YFSETQ. Trimming removed 6 bases from V and 3 bases from J, with 18 bases in between. This CDR3 is built from 16 residues. The CDR3 DNA reads TGCGCCAGCACCCGACAGACAGCCACCGACACCGGGGAGCTGTTTTTT. Its protein product is CASTRQTATDTGELFF.

This clonotype was observed many times. The chain recombines TRBV7-2 with TRBJ2-7; D not certain. Germline CDR1 reads SGHTA; CDR2 reads FQGNSA. Trimming removed 2 bases from V and 11 bases from J, with 16 bases in between. The CDR3 length is 13 residues. CDR3 coding DNA: TGTGCCAGCAGCTTAAATCAAAGGGATGTGGAGTACTTC. Amino acid sequence: CASSLNQRDVEYF.

This clonotype has a handful of counts. The chain has TRBV7-2 and TRBJ2-1; D might be TRBD2 (5 bases). V dropped 6 bases and J dropped 4 bases, with 13 bases sitting between them. The CDR3 contains 14 residues. Germline CDR1 is SGHTA and CDR2 is FQGNSA. CDR3 residues: CASSWGWTYNEQFF. The CDR3 DNA reads TGTGCCAGCAGTTGGGGATGGACTTACAATGAGCAGTTCTTC.

The rearrangement joins TRBV5-1 to TRBJ1-5, with TRBD1 matching over 9 bases. Germline V gives CDR1 SGHRS, CDR2 YFSETQ. V lost 4 bases, J lost 2 bases, and 4 bases stayed unmatched. The CDR3 extends over 15 amino acids. The CDR3 sequence is CASSRTGAGNQPQHF. CDR3 DNA sequence: TGCGCCAGCAGCCGGACAGGGGCTGGCAATCAGCCCCAGCATTTT.

This rearrangement joins TRBV7-3 to TRBJ2-7, with TRBD2 identical over 8 bases. The CDR3 has 14 residues. V lost 5 bases and J lost 5; bases outside the gene matches: 8. Germline CDR1 and CDR2: SGHTA and FQGTGA. The CDR3 sequence is CASSPFAGGDEQYF. CDR3 nucleotide sequence: TGTGCCAGCAGCCCTTTTGCGGGGGGCGACGAGCAGTACTTC.

This clonotype occurred a few times. The chain has TRBV2 and TRBJ2-7; perhaps D is TRBD1 or TRBD2 (5 bases each). The CDR3 has 11 amino acids. V was shortened by 6 bases and J by 4 bases, with 7 bases between the two germline ends. Germline loops: CDR1 SNHLY, CDR2 FYNNEI. The CDR3 coding sequence is TGTGCCAGCAGGGGACGATACGAGCAGTACGTC. Its translation: CASRGRYEQYV.

The rearrangement uses TRBV7-9 and TRBJ1-5, with D maybe TRBD1 (5 bases). Germline loops: CDR1 SEHNR, CDR2 FQNEAQ (reference sequence). Trimming cost V 5 bases and J 7 bases, with 12 bases left between them. The CDR3 length is 13 residues. CDR3 sequence reads: CASSPRRGQPQHF. The CDR3 coding sequence is TGTGCCAGCAGCCCCCGGCGGGGGCAGCCCCAGCATTTT.

V is TRBV9 and J is TRBJ1-6; D unclear. V lost 2 bases and J lost 7, with 4 bases in between. CDR3 length: 12 residues. CDR1 and CDR2 from the germline V gene are SGDLS and YYNGEE. The CDR3 DNA follows: TGTGCCAGCAGCGTTGGGAATTCACCCCTCCACTTT. This sequence encodes CASSVGNSPLHF.

In its sample, this clonotype was seen many times. The V call is TRBV12-3 or TRBV12-4, the J call TRBJ2-7; 7 nucleotides match TRBD1. The CDR3 extends over 12 amino acids. V lost 6 bases to trimming and J lost 6 bases; unmatched junction nucleotides: 5. The CDR3 protein is CASSSTGFEQYF. The CDR3 region has the DNA TGTGCCAGCAGCTCGACAGGGTTCGAGCAGTACTTC.

This clonotype has at least ten counts. The chain joins TRBV7-6 to TRBJ2-1, with 14 bases fitting TRBD2. Looked up from germline, CDR1 is SGHVS and CDR2 is FNYEAQ. This CDR3 is built from 16 residues. The V segment lost 2 bases and the J segment 15 bases; nucleotides outside the gene matches: 12. This CDR3 is CASSLQAGTSGGIRFF. Here the CDR3 DNA reads TGTGCCAGCAGCTTACAGGCAGGGACTAGCGGGGGTATACGGTTCTTC. The full variable domain, completed using reference TRBV7-6 and TRBJ2-1, is GAGVSQSPRYKVTKRGQDVALRCDPISGHVSLYWYRQALGQGPEFLTYFNYEAQQDKSGLPNDRFSAERPEGSISTLTIQRTEQRDSAMYRCASSLQAGTSGGIRFFGPGTRLTVL.

This sequence joins TRBV5-1 and TRBJ2-6; no reliable D call. This CDR3 contains 16 residues. The germline CDR1 and CDR2 sequences are SGHRS and YFSETQ. V dropped 3 bases and J dropped 0 bases, with 10 bases sitting between them. The CDR3 region is CASSSRFGSGANVLTF. In DNA form, the CDR3 reads TGCGCCAGCAGCTCAAGGTTCGGCTCTGGGGCCAACGTCCTGACTTTC.

This clonotype was counted many times. The chain is built from TRBV7-2 and TRBJ2-1; TRBD1 matches 7 bases. In germline, CDR1 is SGHTA, CDR2 FQGNSA. Germline trimming cut 2 bases from V and 0 bases from J; bases unmatched to any gene: 10. CDR3 size: 18 residues. In DNA form, the CDR3 reads TGTGCCAGCAGCTTAAGGGGGCCCCAGATCACCTCCTACAATGAGCAGTTCTTC. Encoded protein: CASSLRGPQITSYNEQFF.

This clonotype occurred a few times. V and J are TRBV20-1 and TRBJ2-2; unclear D gene. Germline V gene lookup returns CDR1 DFQATT and CDR2 SNEGSKA (reference sequence). V shed 2 bases and J shed 6 bases, with 10 bases lying between them. The CDR3 length is 13 residues. CDR3 in amino acids: CSARKMVSGELFF. CDR3 nucleotide sequence: TGCAGTGCTAGAAAAATGGTTTCCGGGGAGCTGTTTTTT.